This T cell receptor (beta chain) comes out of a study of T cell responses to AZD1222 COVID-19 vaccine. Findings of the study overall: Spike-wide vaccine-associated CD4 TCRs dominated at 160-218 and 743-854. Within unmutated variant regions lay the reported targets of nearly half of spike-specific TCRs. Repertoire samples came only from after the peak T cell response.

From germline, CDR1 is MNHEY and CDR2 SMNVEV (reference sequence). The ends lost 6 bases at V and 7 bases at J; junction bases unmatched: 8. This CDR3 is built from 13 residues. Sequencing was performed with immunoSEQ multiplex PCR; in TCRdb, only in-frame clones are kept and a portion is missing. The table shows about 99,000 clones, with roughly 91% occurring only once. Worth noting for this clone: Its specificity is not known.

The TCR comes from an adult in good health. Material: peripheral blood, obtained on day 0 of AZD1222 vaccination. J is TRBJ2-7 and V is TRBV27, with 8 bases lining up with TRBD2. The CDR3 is CASRRAGVGEQYF. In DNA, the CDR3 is TGTGCCAGCAGGCGAGCGGGAGTAGGGGAGCAGTACTTC.